Listed below are T cell receptor beta chains from one sample, sequenced in a study of T cells in Graves' hyperthyroidism and ophthalmopathy. Each CDR3 protein is one row after TCRdb ran MiXCR on the multiplex PCR reads. Counted here are around 340,000 distinct CDR3 sequences, around a sixth occurring once; the ten biggest clones make up around 35%. Sequencing was carried out using blood. Receptor source: a man younger than 40 with Graves' hyperthyroidism. The CDR3 runs from the conserved cysteine through the conserved F or W. Fields, in order: J gene, clone size, D gene, CDR3 length, V gene, CDR3 DNA, CDR3 protein. D genes are given only for firm matches. The size field is filled for only some rows; it gives once, few, many or a size class.

>TRBJ1-2|many|TRBD1|12|TRBV2
TGTGCCAGCAAAGGACAGGGGGACGGCTACACCTTC
CASKGQGDGYTF
>TRBJ2-2|many|TRBD2|15|TRBV5-1
TGCGCCAGCACTCCACGCGGGAGGGACACCGGGGAGCTGTTTTTT
CASTPRGRDTGELFF
>TRBJ2-3|few|NA|15|TRBV19
TGTGCCAGTACCCTGGTGGCAGGTCGCACAGATACGCAGTATTTT
CASTLVAGRTDTQYF
>TRBJ1-2|NA|NA|13|TRBV25-1
TGTGCCAGCAGTCTTACGCAACTCTATGGCTACACCTTC
CASSLTQLYGYTF
>TRBJ2-1|few|NA|12|TRBV20-1
TGCAGTGCTAGAGTAGGGACGCATGAGCAGTTCTTC
CSARVGTHEQFF
>TRBJ1-2|many|NA|13|TRBV12-3/TRBV12-4
TGTGCCAGCAGTTTGGGGGGCGCGTTTGGCTACACCTTC
CASSLGGAFGYTF
>TRBJ1-1|NA|NA|13|TRBV7-3
TGTGCCAGCAGCTTAGGATTGAACACTGGAGCTTTCTTT
CASSLGLNTGAFF
>TRBJ1-2|NA|TRBD1|16|TRBV2
TGTGCCAGCAGCGGGACGGGACAGGGAGGATTCTATGGCTGCACCTTC
CASSGTGQGGFYGCTF
>TRBJ2-1|NA|NA|18|TRBV4-1
TGCGCCAGCAGCCAAGATAAGGGAGGGGGGAGCTCCTACAATGAGCAGTTCTTC
CASSQDKGGGSSYNEQFF
>TRBJ1-6|NA|NA|13|TRBV5-1
TGCGCCAGCAGCTTGGCCGGTCGGTCACCCCTCCACTTT
CASSLAGRSPLHF
>TRBJ2-1|NA|TRBD2|16|TRBV29-1
TGCAGCGTTCGACTAGCGGGAGGCCGTTCCTACAATGAGCAGTTCTTC
CSVRLAGGRSYNEQFF
>TRBJ2-2|many|TRBD2|16|TRBV11-3
TGTGCCAGCAGCGAGGGACTAGCGGTGAACACCGGGGAGCTGTTTTTT
CASSEGLAVNTGELFF
>TRBJ1-4|many|NA|14|TRBV3-1
TGTGCCAGCACTCAATATGGGCGGAATGAAAAACTGTTTTTT
CASTQYGRNEKLFF
>TRBJ1-5|many|NA|13|TRBV14
TGTGCCAGCAGCCAAGCACTGAACCAGCCCCAGCATTTT
CASSQALNQPQHF
>TRBJ2-7|NA|TRBD2|13|TRBV3-1
TGTGCCAGCAGCGGACTAGTGGGTTACGAGCAGTACTTC
CASSGLVGYEQYF
>TRBJ2-1|many|TRBD2|14|TRBV13
TGTGCCAGCAGCTCCTGGACTAGCGTGAATGAGCAGTTCTTC
CASSSWTSVNEQFF
>TRBJ2-1|NA|NA|14|TRBV6-1
TGTGCCAGCAATCCCGCAGGGGCAAGGAATGAGCAGTTCTTC
CASNPAGARNEQFF
>TRBJ1-1|many|NA|15|TRBV2
TGTGCCAGCAGTGATGGGGGCTTCGGGAACACTGAAGCTTTCTTT
CASSDGGFGNTEAFF
>TRBJ2-3|many|TRBD2|16|TRBV4-1
TGCGCCAGCAGCCCCGCTGGACTAGCGGGGGGAGATACGCAGTATTTT
CASSPAGLAGGDTQYF
>TRBJ1-5|many|TRBD1|13|TRBV3-1
TGTGCCAGCAGCTACCAGGGGGGCCAGCCCCAGCATTTT
CASSYQGGQPQHF
>TRBJ2-3|NA|TRBD2|14|TRBV6-2/TRBV6-3
TGTGCCAGCGGTCCTAGCGGTGAAACAGATACGCGGTATTTT
CASGPSGETDTRYF
>TRBJ2-7|few|NA|15|TRBV5-1
TGCGCCAGCAGCTTGGTCGGGGACTCGACTTACGAGCAGTACTTC
CASSLVGDSTYEQYF
>TRBJ2-1|many|NA|13|TRBV2
TGTGCCAGCAGTGAAGCGCGGGACTTTGAGCAGTTCTTC
CASSEARDFEQFF
>TRBJ2-7|many|NA|14|TRBV28
TGTGCCAGCAGTTTCGGACGAATCCACTACGAGCAGTACTTC
CASSFGRIHYEQYF
>TRBJ2-7|many|TRBD1|16|TRBV6-1
TGTGCCAGCAGTTTTCAGCGGACAGGGGATCTCTACGAGCAGTACTTC
CASSFQRTGDLYEQYF
>TRBJ1-1|NA|NA|14|TRBV18
TGTGCCAGCTCCGGCGTTGGGCCGAACACTGAAGCTTTCTTT
CASSGVGPNTEAFF